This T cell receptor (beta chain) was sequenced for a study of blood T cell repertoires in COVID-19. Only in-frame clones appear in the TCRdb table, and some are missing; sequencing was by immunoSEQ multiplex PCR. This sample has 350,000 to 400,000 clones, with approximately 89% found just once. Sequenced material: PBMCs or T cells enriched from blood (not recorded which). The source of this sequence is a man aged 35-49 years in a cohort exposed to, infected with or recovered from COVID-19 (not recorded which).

The chain's CDR3 is CASSQGSGEAFF. In DNA, the CDR3 is TGCGCCAGCAGCCAGGGGAGCGGCGAAGCTTTCTTT. V and J are TRBV4-1 and TRBJ1-1, with D hard to call. The CDR3 is 12 amino acids. Germline V gene lookup returns CDR1 MGHRA and CDR2 YSYEKL. Trimming took 3 bases from V and 8 from J, leaving 10 bases between them.